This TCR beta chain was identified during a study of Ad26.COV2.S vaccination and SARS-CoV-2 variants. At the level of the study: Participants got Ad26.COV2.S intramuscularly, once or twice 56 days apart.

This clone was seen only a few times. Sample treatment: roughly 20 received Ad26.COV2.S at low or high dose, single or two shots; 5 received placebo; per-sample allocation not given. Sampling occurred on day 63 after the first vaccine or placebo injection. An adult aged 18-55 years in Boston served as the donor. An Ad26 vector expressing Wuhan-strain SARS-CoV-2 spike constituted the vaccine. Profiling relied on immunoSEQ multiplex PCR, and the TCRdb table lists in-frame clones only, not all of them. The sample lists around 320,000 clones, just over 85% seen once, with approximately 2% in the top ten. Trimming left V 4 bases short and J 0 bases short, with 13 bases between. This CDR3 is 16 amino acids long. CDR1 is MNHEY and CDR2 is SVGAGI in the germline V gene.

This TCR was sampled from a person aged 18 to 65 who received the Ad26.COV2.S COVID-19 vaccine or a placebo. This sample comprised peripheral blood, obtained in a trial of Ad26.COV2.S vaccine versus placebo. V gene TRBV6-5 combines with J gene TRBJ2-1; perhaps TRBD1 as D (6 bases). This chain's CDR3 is CASSSGQLSSYNEQFF. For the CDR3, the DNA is TGTGCCAGCAGTTCTGGACAGCTAAGCTCCTACAATGAGCAGTTCTTC.